This TCR beta chain was retrieved from a study of response to subunit inactivated influenza vaccine. The study's findings and limits: There was a suggestion from the authors that each seasonal influenza vaccination recruits few new T cells.

From the RT-PCR reads, TCRdb called clonotypes with MiXCR, one entry per CDR3 protein. The table has 700,000 to 800,000 distinct CDR3 sequences, 18% seen once; the top ten hold about 11%. Per the germline V gene, CDR1 is SGHRS and CDR2 is YFSETQ. The CDR3 has 15 residues. V lost 0 bases and J lost 4, with 11 bases in between. This clonotype was found once. The antigen remains unidentified. The sequence derives from a middle-aged man who received an inactivated influenza vaccine. The rearrangement links TRBV5-1 to TRBJ1-3; D possibly corresponds to TRBD1 (5 bases). The sequencing here drew on PBMCs from blood, taken 5 days after vaccination. This chain's CDR3 is CASSLDGTGGNTIYF. Written as DNA, the CDR3 is TGCGCCAGCAGCTTGGATGGGACCGGGGGAAACACCATATATTTT. Looking up the rest from reference TRBV5-1 and TRBJ1-3 gives the full variable domain: KAGVTQTPRYLIKTRGQQVTLSCSPISGHRSVSWYQQTPGQGLQFLFEYFSETQRNKGNFPGRFSGRQFSNSRSEMNVSTLELGDSALYLCASSLDGTGGNTIYFGEGSWLTVV.